This T cell receptor beta chain came from a study of blood T cell repertoires in COVID-19. In the study overall: Spain, Italy and the United States supplied samples that represented acute and convalescent COVID-19. PBMCs, B-cell-depleted T cells, or T cells were the source of the cDNA or gDNA that made up the material.

Trimming stripped 3 bases from V and 11 bases from J, with 16 bases between. The CDR3 has 13 amino acids. Germline V gene data show CDR1 as MNHEY and CDR2 as SVGAGI. In the authors' methods: Amplification from reference gene primers served as the basis for estimated nucleated cell counts. This table comes from immunoSEQ multiplex PCR, and its TCRdb copy is limited to in-frame clones, with some not included. V and J calls and clone size are as listed in that table; D and trimming were resolved from the DNA. The data show some 50,000 clones, roughly nine tenths seen once. The specimen sequenced was peripheral blood. The clonotype originates from a man aged 35-49 years with active COVID-19. The rearrangement uses TRBV6-5 and TRBJ1-2; weak D call: TRBD1 (6 bases). CDR3: CASSYAQGVYYTF. Here the CDR3 DNA reads TGTGCCAGCAGTTATGCACAGGGTGTATATTACACCTTC.